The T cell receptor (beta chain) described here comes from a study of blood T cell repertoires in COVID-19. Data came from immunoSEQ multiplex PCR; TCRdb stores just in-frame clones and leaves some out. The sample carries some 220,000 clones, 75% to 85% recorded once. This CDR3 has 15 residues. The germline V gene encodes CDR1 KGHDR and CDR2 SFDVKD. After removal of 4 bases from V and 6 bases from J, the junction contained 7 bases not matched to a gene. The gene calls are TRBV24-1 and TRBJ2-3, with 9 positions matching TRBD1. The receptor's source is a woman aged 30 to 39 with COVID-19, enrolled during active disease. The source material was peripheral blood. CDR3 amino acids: CATSEATGGRDTQYF. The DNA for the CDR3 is TGTGCCACCAGTGAGGCCACAGGGGGCCGCGATACGCAGTATTTT.